Shown below are 24 T cell receptor beta chains from a single sample sequenced in a study of identical twins. TCRdb re-called the 5' RACE reads with MiXCR, one entry per CDR3 protein. The sample holds 500,000 to 550,000 distinct CDR3 sequences; about 20% are singletons and the top ten take 0.8% to 1%. Separately, the same data were catalogued under a study of T cells expressing NK-cell markers.

Material: CD4+ T cells sorted from blood. These receptors all come from a woman aged 18 to 35 in good health.

This chain connects TRBV7-3 to TRBJ2-1; 9 bases fit TRBD2. The CDR3 loop spans 16 amino acids. Per germline, CDR1 SGHTA and CDR2 FQGTGA. Germline trimming cut 0 bases from V and 6 bases from J; bases unmatched to any gene: 6. The chain's CDR3 is CASSLTSGGTFNEQFF. DNA of the CDR3: TGTGCCAGCAGCTTAACTAGCGGGGGTACGTTCAATGAGCAGTTCTTC.

The chain employs TRBV6-6 and TRBJ2-7; D is undetermined. The ends were cut back, 5 bases at V and 0 bases at J, with 8 bases in the middle. From germline, CDR1 is MNHNY and CDR2 SVGAGI (reference sequence). The CDR3 is made up of 13 amino acids. Written as DNA, the CDR3 is TGTGCCAGCAGTCTGGGGTACTCCTACGAGCAGTACTTC. It encodes CASSLGYSYEQYF.

The gene calls are TRBV12-3 or TRBV12-4 and TRBJ2-2; either TRBD1 or TRBD2 may fit D (5 bases each). Trimming took 1 base from V and 2 from J, leaving 11 bases between them. CDR3 length: 16 residues. CDR3 in amino acids: CASSLGFGDNTGELFF. As DNA, the CDR3 is TGTGCCAGCAGTTTAGGGTTTGGGGACAACACCGGGGAGCTGTTTTTT.

In this sample, this clonotype turned up a few times. This chain joins TRBV20-1 and TRBJ2-4, with 10 nucleotides matching TRBD2. Trimming at V came to 5 bases and at J to 2 bases, leaving 3 bases not matched to a gene. The length of the CDR3 is 14 residues. Germline V gene data show CDR1 as DFQATT and CDR2 as SNEGSKA (reference sequence). The CDR3: CSAGAGGPKNIQYF. The CDR3 coding sequence is TGCAGTGCTGGAGCGGGAGGGCCCAAAAACATTCAGTACTTC.

Here the CDR3 reads CASSLSGGLTDTQYF. In DNA, the CDR3 is TGTGCCAGCAGCCTTAGCGGGGGCCTCACAGATACGCAGTATTTT. The genes are TRBV7-9 and TRBJ2-3; 9 bases are shared with TRBD2. The CDR3 length is 15 residues. Germline V gene lookup returns CDR1 SEHNR and CDR2 FQNEAQ (reference sequence). Germline trimming cut 5 bases from V and 2 bases from J; bases unmatched to any gene: 5.

This clonotype has a handful of counts. The rearrangement uses TRBV6-5 and TRBJ1-6; D not resolved. The CDR3 extends over 14 amino acids. With 4 bases removed from V and 3 bases from J, the gap between germline ends came to 7 bases. From germline, CDR1 is MNHEY and CDR2 SVGAGI. This CDR3 is CASSLYGYNSPLHF. Written as DNA, the CDR3 is TGTGCCAGCAGTTTATACGGCTATAATTCACCCCTCCACTTT.

The chain carries TRBV12-3 or TRBV12-4 and TRBJ1-5; D gene unclear. The CDR3 length is 13 residues. Trimming removed 0 bases at V and 4 bases at J, with 4 bases between. CDR3 protein: CASSLAQNQPQHF. DNA of the CDR3: TGTGCCAGCAGTTTAGCGCAGAATCAGCCCCAGCATTTT.

This clonotype was recorded at least ten times. The genes are TRBV20-1 and TRBJ2-7, with 7 bases fitting TRBD1. V lost 6 bases to trimming and J lost 3 bases; unmatched junction nucleotides: 5. This CDR3 has 12 amino acids. Germline V gene data show CDR1 as DFQATT and CDR2 as SNEGSKA (reference sequence). CDR3 protein: CSASRQGYEQYF. CDR3 coding DNA: TGCAGTGCATCGAGACAGGGCTACGAGCAGTACTTC.

In its sample, this clonotype was seen once. The chain has TRBV12-3 or TRBV12-4 and TRBJ1-6; D call uncertain. V lost 0 bases, J lost 3 bases, and 3 bases lay in between. This CDR3 comprises 14 residues. Here the CDR3 DNA reads TGTGCCAGCAGTTTAGCTAGCTATAATTCACCCCTCCACTTT. Protein sequence: CASSLASYNSPLHF.

This clonotype has a handful of counts. The chain uses TRBV7-9 and TRBJ1-6; weak D call: TRBD1 (6 bases). Per the germline V gene, CDR1 is SEHNR and CDR2 is FQNEAQ (reference sequence). This CDR3 region has 17 residues. Trimming cost V 1 base and J 1 base, with 11 bases left between them. The CDR3 is CASSLEGESSYNSPLHF. The CDR3 coding sequence is TGTGCCAGCAGCTTAGAGGGGGAGAGTTCCTATAATTCACCCCTCCACTTT.

The chain couples TRBV29-1 to TRBJ1-1; no reliable D call. Looked up from germline, CDR1 is SQVTM and CDR2 is ANQGSEA. The CDR3 consists of 12 residues. V was clipped by 4 bases and J by 0 bases, with 6 bases between them. This CDR3 is CSVVQMNTEAFF. In DNA form, the CDR3 reads TGCAGCGTTGTACAGATGAACACTGAAGCTTTCTTT.

The V call is TRBV7-2, the J call TRBJ2-1; tentative D call: TRBD2 (7 bases). The CDR3 consists of 15 residues. Per germline, CDR1 SGHTA and CDR2 FQGNSA. V was cut by 5 bases and J by 4 bases, with 15 bases left in between. CDR3 amino acids: CASSLSGTKYNEQFF. The CDR3 DNA reads as TGTGCCAGCAGCCTGAGCGGGACAAAGTACAATGAGCAGTTCTTC.

Here the CDR3 reads CASSAVTHNEQFF. CDR3 nucleotides: TGTGCCAGCAGCGCGGTAACCCACAATGAGCAGTTCTTC. This sequence joins TRBV7-3 and TRBJ2-1, with unresolved D. Germline V gene sequence: CDR1 SGHTA, CDR2 FQGTGA. The CDR3 length is 13 residues. V dropped 5 bases and J dropped 5 bases, with 10 bases sitting between them.

This clonotype has more than one count but fewer than ten. This chain joins TRBV6-5 and TRBJ2-4; 8 nucleotides align to TRBD1. This CDR3 has 18 residues. V lost 3 bases and J lost 2; bases outside the gene matches: 12. The germline V gene encodes CDR1 MNHEY and CDR2 SVGAGI. This chain's CDR3 is CASSYTGGRFRTKNIQYF. DNA of the CDR3: TGTGCCAGCAGTTATACAGGGGGGCGTTTTAGGACCAAAAACATTCAGTACTTC.

This clonotype occurred a few times. The chain is built from TRBV20-1 and TRBJ2-5, with D perhaps TRBD1 (6 bases). This CDR3 region has 13 residues. V lost 6 bases and J lost 2, with 13 bases in between. Germline V CDR1 and CDR2: DFQATT, SNEGSKA (reference sequence). CDR3 region: CSAYGQIQETQYF. Here the CDR3 DNA reads TGCAGTGCCTATGGACAGATACAAGAGACCCAGTACTTC.

The gene calls are TRBV20-1 and TRBJ2-1; 7 positions agree with TRBD2. Germline V gene data show CDR1 as DFQATT and CDR2 as SNEGSKA (reference sequence). This CDR3 has 12 amino acids. V was clipped by 5 bases and J by 9 bases; unmatched bases: 7. CDR3 amino acids: CSAGGESSEQFF. The CDR3 bases are TGCAGTGCTGGGGGGGAGAGTAGTGAGCAGTTCTTC.

The chain combines TRBV5-1 with TRBJ2-7, with TRBD1 identical over 7 bases. CDR1 is SGHRS and CDR2 is YFSETQ in the germline V gene. There are 12 residues in the CDR3. V trimming: 7 bases; J trimming: 5 bases; junction bases outside the gene matches: 6. The CDR3 loop reads CASADRLHEQYF. The CDR3 DNA reads TGCGCCAGCGCGGACAGGTTGCACGAGCAGTACTTC.

This CDR3 is CSARSRTGASPTQYF. The CDR3, as DNA: TGCAGTGCCCGTTCACGGACTGGGGCGTCTCCTACGCAGTATTTT. This rearrangement joins TRBV20-1 to TRBJ2-3, with D perhaps assigned TRBD1 or TRBD2 (5 bases each). The CDR3 length is 15 residues. Germline V gene data show CDR1 as DFQATT and CDR2 as SNEGSKA (reference sequence). V was pared by 6 bases and J by 8 bases, with 24 bases between.

This sequence joins TRBV20-1 and TRBJ2-1, with D tentatively TRBD2 (6 bases). The CDR3 is 15 amino acids. Germline V CDR1 and CDR2: DFQATT, SNEGSKA (reference sequence). V dropped 3 bases and J dropped 3 bases, with 15 bases sitting between them. The CDR3 sequence: CSASDLASLYNEQFF. The CDR3, as DNA: TGCAGTGCTAGTGACCTAGCGTCACTCTACAATGAGCAGTTCTTC.

This clonotype was seen a handful of times. This sequence joins TRBV20-1 and TRBJ1-1; 7 nucleotides match TRBD1. The germline V gene encodes CDR1 DFQATT and CDR2 SNEGSKA (reference sequence). The CDR3 runs to 18 residues. The CDR3 protein is CRAPILQGKSSQNTEAFF. CDR3 in DNA: TGCAGAGCCCCTATCCTACAGGGGAAGTCATCCCAAAACACTGAAGCTTTCTTT.

The chain links TRBV9 to TRBJ2-5, with D possibly being TRBD1 (6 bases). Trimming cost V 0 bases and J 5 bases, with 17 bases left between them. Germline CDR1 and CDR2: SGDLS and YYNGEE. The CDR3 length is 16 residues. The CDR3 protein is CASSVGRGQGRETQYF. The CDR3 DNA reads as TGTGCCAGCAGCGTAGGGCGAGGTCAGGGGCGGGAGACCCAGTACTTC.

This clonotype was observed a handful of times. The V gene is TRBV12-3 or TRBV12-4, the J gene TRBJ2-1; D might be TRBD2 (6 bases). The V end lost 6 bases, the J end lost 4 bases, and 13 bases lay between the germline ends. This CDR3 contains 14 residues. The CDR3 DNA sequence: TGTGCCAGCAGAAGCCGGGACTTATACAATGAGCAGTTCTTC. Its translation: CASRSRDLYNEQFF.

This clonotype was counted between two and nine times. The genes are TRBV10-1 and TRBJ2-1, with TRBD2 as a possible D gene (6 bases). This CDR3 is 15 amino acids long. Germline CDR1 is WNHNN and CDR2 is SYGVQD (reference sequence). V was clipped by 6 bases and J by 9 bases, with 21 bases between them. The CDR3 here is CASSRARDSFGEQFF. The CDR3 DNA follows: TGCGCCAGCAGCCGAGCGCGGGACTCGTTCGGTGAGCAGTTCTTC.

The sample holds a few counts of this clonotype. This rearrangement joins TRBV20-1 to TRBJ2-3, with 10 bases lining up with TRBD1. The CDR3 spans 15 residues. V was pared by 0 bases and J by 3 bases, with 3 bases of the junction left unmatched. In germline, CDR1 is DFQATT, CDR2 SNEGSKA (reference sequence). CDR3 nucleotides: TGCAGTGCTAGAGATGCGGGACAGGGGACAGATACGCAGTATTTT. Translating it yields CSARDAGQGTDTQYF.